Following are 5 T cell receptor beta chains from one sample sequenced in a study of blood T cell repertoires in COVID-19. The method was immunoSEQ multiplex PCR; TCRdb's version includes in-frame clones alone and lacks a portion of them. The sample lists 150,000 to 200,000 clones, 84% occurring once. The specimen was peripheral blood. Receptors originate from a human donor in a cohort sampled during active COVID-19.

V usage is TRBV3-1 (or the pseudogene TRBV3-2) and J usage is TRBJ1-2; 7 nucleotides agree with TRBD1. This CDR3 is built from 13 residues. From germline, CDR1 is LGHDT and CDR2 YNNKEL (reference sequence). With V trimmed by 5 bases and J by 8 bases, 8 bases remained unmatched. The CDR3 region is CASSGRQGSGYTF. CDR3 nucleotides: TGTGCCAGCAGCGGACGACAGGGCTCGGGCTACACCTTC.

The V call is TRBV14, the J call TRBJ2-5; D is unclear. The length of the CDR3 is 15 residues. The V end lost 1 base, the J end lost 1 base, and 10 bases lay between the germline ends. CDR1 and CDR2 (germline): SGHDN, FVKESK. The CDR3 here is CASSQALHGQETQYF. The CDR3 DNA is TGTGCCAGCAGCCAAGCTCTCCACGGCCAAGAGACCCAGTACTTC.

The gene calls are TRBV2 and TRBJ1-5; 8 bases are a match to TRBD1. V shed 6 bases and J 5 bases; nucleotides not matched to a gene: 3. There are 13 residues in the CDR3. The germline CDR1 and CDR2 sequences are SNHLY and FYNNEI. This chain's CDR3 is CASRTGVDQPQHF. The CDR3, as DNA: TGTGCCAGCAGGACAGGGGTCGATCAGCCCCAGCATTTT.

The chain carries TRBV29-1 and TRBJ1-5; D remains ambiguous. CDR3 length: 15 amino acids. Germline assignment: CDR1 SQVTM and CDR2 ANQGSEA. Trimming shortened V by 4 bases and J by 0 bases, and 13 bases separated the two germline ends. CDR3 coding DNA: TGCAGCGTTGTTGCAGCCGGAGGTAGCAATCAGCCCCAGCATTTT. It codes for CSVVAAGGSNQPQHF.

This rearrangement joins TRBV7-8 to TRBJ2-7; D may be TRBD1 (6 bases). CDR1 is SGHVS, CDR2 FQNEAQ, per germline. The V end lost 1 base, the J end lost 7 bases, and 11 bases lay between the germline ends. The CDR3 extends over 13 amino acids. DNA of the CDR3: TGTGCCAGCAGCTTAGGGACAGTTTCGGAGCAGTACTTC. It translates to CASSLGTVSEQYF. The full variable domain, completed using reference TRBV7-8 and TRBJ2-7, is GAGVSQSPRYKVAKRGQDVALRCDPISGHVSLFWYQQALGQGPEFLTYFQNEAQLDKSGLPSDRFFAERPEGSVSTLKIQRTQQEDSAVYLCASSLGTVSEQYFGPGTRLTVT.